This T cell receptor beta chain was observed in a study of blood T cells in healthy people across ages. Next came a second PCR, run for about 7 to 12 cycles, which used a sample-barcoded 5' primer along with a J-beta primer mix. TCRdb fed the 5' RACE reads into MiXCR, producing one record per CDR3 protein. The table has roughly 800,000 distinct CDR3 sequences, over 45% seen once; the top ten hold approximately 20%. Study findings and constraints: When set beside aged donors, long-lived donors presented more naive CD4+ cells and higher diversity.

CDR3 length: 13 amino acids. V lost 7 bases, J lost 3 bases, and 11 bases lay in between. Germline loops: CDR1 LGHDT, CDR2 YNNKEL (reference sequence). With regard to this clonotype: Its antigen is undetermined.

This chain connects TRBV3-1 to TRBJ2-3; D is ambiguous. Sequencing was done on a sample of blood. The clonotype comes from a man between 25 and 39 years old in good health. In DNA form, the CDR3 reads TGTGCCAGCAAAAAAGGCTCGACAGATACGCAGTATTTT. It specifies CASKKGSTDTQYF.